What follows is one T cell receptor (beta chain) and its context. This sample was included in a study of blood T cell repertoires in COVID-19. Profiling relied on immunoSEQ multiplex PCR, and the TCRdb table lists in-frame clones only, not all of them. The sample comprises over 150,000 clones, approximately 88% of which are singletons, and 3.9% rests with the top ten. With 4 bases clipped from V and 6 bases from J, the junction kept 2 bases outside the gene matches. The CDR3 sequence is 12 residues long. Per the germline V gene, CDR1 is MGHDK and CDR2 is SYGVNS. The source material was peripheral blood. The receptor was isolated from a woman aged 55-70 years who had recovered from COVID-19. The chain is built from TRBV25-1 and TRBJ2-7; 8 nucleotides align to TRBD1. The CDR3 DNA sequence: TGTGCCAGCAGTGGGACAGGGTTCGAGCAGTACTTC. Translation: CASSGTGFEQYF.